This T cell receptor beta chain was identified in a study of tumor and adjacent non-tumor tissue in lung cancer. The study, taken as a whole, reports: Top 100 clones took a larger repertoire share in normal lung.

Three rounds of nested PCR, following a modified ARM-PCR protocol, produced the TCRbeta library. One entry per CDR3 protein results from TCRdb running MiXCR on the multiplex PCR reads. This table has about 68,000 distinct CDR3 sequences, 55% to 75% appearing once. Note on this clonotype: The antigen is unknown.

V was shortened by 1 base and J by 0 bases, with 14 bases between the two germline ends. The CDR3 contains 17 residues. Germline CDR1 and CDR2: SGHRS and YFSETQ. RNA was extracted from bulk tissue without any cell sorting. The clonotype originates from a man aged 50-60 years with non-small cell lung cancer. The sequenced sample was lung tumor tissue. The chain carries TRBV5-1 and TRBJ1-3; tentative D call: TRBD1 (5 bases). CDR3 sequence (DNA): TGCGCCAGCAGCTTGAGCGGCGGGGGGAACTCTGGAAACACCATATATTTT. Translating gives CASSLSGGGNSGNTIYF. Full variable domain (remainder filled in from reference TRBV5-1 and TRBJ1-3): KAGVTQTPRYLIKTRGQQVTLSCSPISGHRSVSWYQQTPGQGLQFLFEYFSETQRNKGNFPGRFSGRQFSNSRSEMNVSTLELGDSALYLCASSLSGGGNSGNTIYFGEGSWLTVV.